This T cell receptor (beta chain) emerged from a study of graft-versus-host responses after intestinal transplantation. The overall study: Recipients across the board were started on anti-thymocyte globulin induction, then kept on tacrolimus and steroids for 2 to 4 years. Overall study findings and caveats: Declining HvG levels early post-transplant were linked to peak circulating GvH clone levels. Where graft-donor T cell macrochimerism was present, patients had high graft-versus-host to host-versus-graft clonal ratios in allografts. Detection of GvH clones occurred in recipient marrow, and some had their first appearance in ileum or blood.

The repertoire was sequenced with immunoSEQ multiplex PCR; TCRdb's copy has only in-frame clones and lacks some. The sample holds 96,000 or so clones, about 93% seen once. In germline, CDR1 is MNHEY, CDR2 SVGAGI. With 5 bases removed from V and 3 bases from J, the gap between germline ends came to 13 bases. The CDR3 consists of 14 residues. With regard to this clone: Its antigen is undetermined.

The sequenced sample was unstimulated CD4+ T cells sorted from spleen or lymph node cells, obtained before intestinal transplant. The receptor was isolated from a human donor who received an intestinal transplant. The chain links TRBV6-5 to TRBJ1-1; no definite D call. The chain's CDR3 is CASSPLRRDTEAFF. CDR3 nucleotide sequence: TGTGCCAGCAGTCCCCTTAGACGGGACACTGAAGCTTTCTTT.